A selection of T cell receptor beta chains follows, all from one sample in a study of breast tumors, draining lymph nodes, adjacent tissues. TCRdb independently ran MiXCR on the multiplex PCR reads; one entry per CDR3 protein. This table holds some 100,000 distinct CDR3 sequences, about 20% found once. Sequenced: axillary lymph node tissue. Receptors were obtained from a female donor with breast cancer. Some clones in this sample may be carry-over from other donors' samples. Both conserved end residues are part of each CDR3. A D gene is named only where the DNA matches it firmly. Clone size, where shown, is once, few, many, or a class for clones that have expanded.

cdr3_length j_call clone_size v_call d_call cdr3_nt cdr3_aa
16 TRBJ2-5 many TRBV6-2/TRBV6-3 TRBD2 TGTGCCAGCAGTTACCGCAGACTAGCGGTCCAAGAGACCCAGTACTTC CASSYRRLAVQETQYF
14 TRBJ2-2 many TRBV5-8 NA TGTGCCAGCAGCCTCGCAGGGCGAACCGGGGAGCTGTTTTTT CASSLAGRTGELFF
15 TRBJ2-1 many TRBV7-3 TRBD2 TGTGCCAGCAGCGATATAGCGGGAGCCTACAATGAGCAGTTCTTC CASSDIAGAYNEQFF
15 TRBJ2-2 few TRBV6-2/TRBV6-3 NA TGTGCCACCCTGGAGGGAGGCCCGAACACCGGGGAGCTGTTTTTT CATLEGGPNTGELFF
13 TRBJ1-2 many TRBV19 NA TGTGCCAGTAGTTCTCAGACAGGCCTTGGCTACACCTTC CASSSQTGLGYTF
16 TRBJ1-2 many TRBV5-1 TRBD1 TGCGCCAGCAGCCTGGGCCGGGGACAGGGGGACTATGGCTACACCTTC CASSLGRGQGDYGYTF
13 TRBJ2-3 many TRBV10-1 NA TGCGCCAGCAGCGCAGGACACACAGATACGCAGTATTTT CASSAGHTDTQYF
15 TRBJ1-3 many TRBV9 NA TGTGCCAGCAGCGTAGCAGGGTCCGGGCGAAACACCATATATTTT CASSVAGSGRNTIYF
19 TRBJ2-3 many TRBV7-6 TRBD1 TGTGCCAGCAGCTTAGACACCCCGGGCCACAGGGGCACTAAAGATACGCAGTATTTT CASSLDTPGHRGTKDTQYF
14 TRBJ2-1 many TRBV5-1 NA TGCGCCAGCAGCCTGGGACCAACGGGCAATGAGCAGTTCTTC CASSLGPTGNEQFF
13 TRBJ1-4 many TRBV20-1 TRBD1 TGCAGTGCCGGGACAGCGAGTAATGAAAAACTGTTTTTT CSAGTASNEKLFF
14 TRBJ2-7 many TRBV10-2 NA TGCGCCAGCAGTTTCCTAGCGACCAACTACGAGCAGTACTTC CASSFLATNYEQYF
15 TRBJ1-6 few TRBV10-3 NA TGTGCCATCAGTCCCCGGGACAATGGGAACTCACCCCTCCACTTT CAISPRDNGNSPLHF
16 TRBJ1-4 many TRBV2 NA TGTGCCAGCAGTGAAATGGGTGCGGGGGTAAATGAAAAACTGTTTTTT CASSEMGAGVNEKLFF
11 TRBJ2-7 many TRBV6-5 NA TGTGCCAGCAGTTATTCCCACGAGCAGTACTTC CASSYSHEQYF
20 TRBJ2-3 few TRBV4-1 TRBD2 TGCGCCAGCAGCCAAACGGGACTAGCGGGAGGGCCACCCTCCACAGATACGCAGTATTTT CASSQTGLAGGPPSTDTQYF
12 TRBJ1-2 many TRBV20-1 NA TGCAGTGCCCCCGGTAGGGGCGTTGGCTACACCTTC CSAPGRGVGYTF
19 TRBJ2-7 NA TRBV27 NA TGTGCCAGCAGTCTCGGAAGGGTCTATCGGAGGGATTCCTCCTACGAGCAGTACTTC CASSLGRVYRRDSSYEQYF
13 TRBJ1-5 many TRBV6-6 NA TGTGCCAGCACTACAGGAAGCAATCAGCCCCAGCATTTT CASTTGSNQPQHF
14 TRBJ1-5 many TRBV6-1 NA TGTGCCAGCAGTCTTGGGGACGCCAATCAGCCCCAGCATTTT CASSLGDANQPQHF
14 TRBJ2-7 many TRBV24-1 TRBD1 TGTGCCACCAGTGATTCCGGGACAGCCTACGAGCAGTACTTC CATSDSGTAYEQYF
12 TRBJ1-2 many TRBV12-3/TRBV12-4 TRBD1 TGTGCCAGCAGTCCGGGACAGGGTGGCTACACCTTC CASSPGQGGYTF
16 TRBJ2-1 many TRBV29-1 TRBD2 TGCAGCGTTGAAGGGGCTAGCGGGAGGGCTTTCGATGAGCAGTTCTTC CSVEGASGRAFDEQFF
15 TRBJ2-7 many TRBV6-1 NA TGTGCCAGCAGTGAAGGGCTGACCTTTACCTACGAGCAGTACTTC CASSEGLTFTYEQYF
14 TRBJ2-3 NA TRBV2 NA TGTGCCAGCAGGCGGGCCCATAGCACAGATACGCAGTATTTT CASRRAHSTDTQYF
11 TRBJ2-1 many TRBV9 NA TGTGCCAGCAGCGTATCCAATGAGCAGTTCTTC CASSVSNEQFF
13 TRBJ2-7 many TRBV11-2 NA TGTGCCAGCAGCTTCCAGATTATTGACGAGCAGTACTTC CASSFQIIDEQYF
16 TRBJ2-7 once TRBV18 TRBD1 TGTGCCAGCTCACCACCCGGGACAGGGGTCCTATACGAGCAGTACTTC CASSPPGTGVLYEQYF
15 TRBJ1-3 many TRBV11-2 TRBD1 TGTGCCAGCAGCCGGACAGGGCACTCTGGAAACACCATATATTTT CASSRTGHSGNTIYF
14 TRBJ2-7 many TRBV20-1 NA TGCAGTGCGGCGCCGGGGGCAATCTCCTACGAGCAGTACTTC CSAAPGAISYEQYF